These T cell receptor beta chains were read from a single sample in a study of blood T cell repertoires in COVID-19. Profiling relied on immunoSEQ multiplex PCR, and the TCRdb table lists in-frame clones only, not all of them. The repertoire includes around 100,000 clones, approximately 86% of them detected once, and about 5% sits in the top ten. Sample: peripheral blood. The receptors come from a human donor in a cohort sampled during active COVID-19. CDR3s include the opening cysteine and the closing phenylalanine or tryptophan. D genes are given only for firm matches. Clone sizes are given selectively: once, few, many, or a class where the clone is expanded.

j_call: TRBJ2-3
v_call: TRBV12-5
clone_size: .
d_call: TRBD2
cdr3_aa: CASGFAAGGGTDTQYF
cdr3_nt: TGTGCTAGTGGTTTTGCGGCGGGGGGTGGCACAGATACGCAGTATTTT

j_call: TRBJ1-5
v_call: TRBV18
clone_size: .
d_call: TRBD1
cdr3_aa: CASSFRRDRGGSGDQPQHF
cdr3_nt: TGTGCCAGCTCATTCCGCCGGGACAGGGGGGGGTCTGGGGATCAGCCCCAGCATTTT

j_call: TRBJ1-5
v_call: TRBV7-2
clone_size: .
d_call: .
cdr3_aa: CASSLPTGNQPQHF
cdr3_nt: TGTGCCAGCAGCTTACCCACAGGAAATCAGCCCCAGCATTTT

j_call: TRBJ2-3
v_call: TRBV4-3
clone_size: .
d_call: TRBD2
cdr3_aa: CASSQEWLAASTDTQYF
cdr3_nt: TGCGCCAGCAGCCAAGAGTGGCTAGCGGCTAGCACAGATACGCAGTATTTT

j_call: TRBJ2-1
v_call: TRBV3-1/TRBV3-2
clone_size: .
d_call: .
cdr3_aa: CASSRGSGDQFF
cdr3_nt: TGTGCCAGCAGCCGTGGTTCGGGAGACCAGTTCTTC

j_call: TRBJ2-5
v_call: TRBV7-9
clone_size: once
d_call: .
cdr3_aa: CASSLEGAGPYEETQYF
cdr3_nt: TGTGCCAGCAGCTTAGAGGGGGCGGGGCCTTATGAGGAGACCCAGTACTTC

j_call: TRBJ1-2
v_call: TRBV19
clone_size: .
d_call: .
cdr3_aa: CASIPDRTSYGYTF
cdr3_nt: TGTGCCAGCATCCCAGACAGGACCTCCTATGGCTACACCTTC

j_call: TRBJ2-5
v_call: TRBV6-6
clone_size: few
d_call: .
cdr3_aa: CASSYSEGAETQYF
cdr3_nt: TGTGCCAGCAGTTACTCGGAGGGGGCAGAGACCCAGTACTTC

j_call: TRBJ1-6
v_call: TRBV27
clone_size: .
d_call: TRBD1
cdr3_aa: CASSFGTGENSPLHF
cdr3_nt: TGTGCCAGCAGTTTCGGGACAGGGGAAAATTCACCCCTCCACTTT

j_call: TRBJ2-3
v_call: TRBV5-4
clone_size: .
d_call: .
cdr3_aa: CASSYFMEVTDTQYF
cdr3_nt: TGTGCCAGCAGCTATTTCATGGAGGTGACAGATACGCAGTATTTT

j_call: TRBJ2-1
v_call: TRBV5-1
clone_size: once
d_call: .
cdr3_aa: CASTQALNNEQFF
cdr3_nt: TGCGCCAGCACCCAAGCGTTAAACAATGAGCAGTTCTTC

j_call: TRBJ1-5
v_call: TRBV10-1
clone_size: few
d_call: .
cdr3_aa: CASSEVPASGQPQHF
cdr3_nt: TGCGCCAGCAGTGAGGTCCCGGCGTCCGGGCAGCCCCAGCATTTT

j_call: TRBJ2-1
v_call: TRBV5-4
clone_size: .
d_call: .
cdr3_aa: CASSDRERTIHEQFF
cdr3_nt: TGTGCCAGCAGCGACCGGGAGAGGACCATACATGAGCAGTTCTTC

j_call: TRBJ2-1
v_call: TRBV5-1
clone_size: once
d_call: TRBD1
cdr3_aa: CASSHRDRVYNEQFF
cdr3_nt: TGCGCCAGCAGCCACCGGGACAGGGTTTACAATGAGCAGTTCTTC

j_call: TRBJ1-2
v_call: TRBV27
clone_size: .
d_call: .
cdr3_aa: CASSFSLTDGYTF
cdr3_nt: TGTGCCAGCAGTTTTTCCCTGACAGATGGCTACACCTTC

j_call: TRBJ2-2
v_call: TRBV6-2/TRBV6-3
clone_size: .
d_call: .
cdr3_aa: CASSSSTGWNTGELFF
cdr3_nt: TGTGCCAGCAGTTCATCAACAGGGTGGAACACCGGGGAGCTGTTTTTT

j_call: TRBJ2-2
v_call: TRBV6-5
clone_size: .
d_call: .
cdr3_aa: CASRPDTYGELFF
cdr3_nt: TGTGCCAGCAGACCCGATACCTACGGGGAGCTGTTTTTT

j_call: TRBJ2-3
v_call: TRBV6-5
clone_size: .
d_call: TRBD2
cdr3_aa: CASKGTSGRNTQYF
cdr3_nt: TGTGCCAGCAAAGGGACTAGCGGGAGGAATACGCAGTATTTT

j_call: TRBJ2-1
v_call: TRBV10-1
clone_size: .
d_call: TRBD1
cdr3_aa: CASSESVRDRGYNEQFF
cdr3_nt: TGCGCCAGCAGTGAGTCGGTCCGGGACAGAGGGTACAATGAGCAGTTCTTC

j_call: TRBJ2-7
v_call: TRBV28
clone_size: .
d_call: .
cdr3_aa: CASSPSVYEQYF
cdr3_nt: TGTGCCAGCAGTCCCTCAGTGTACGAGCAGTACTTC

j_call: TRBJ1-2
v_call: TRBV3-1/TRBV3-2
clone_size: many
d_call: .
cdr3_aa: CASSSIRALANYGYTF
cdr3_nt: TGTGCCAGCAGCTCCATTCGAGCCCTAGCTAACTATGGCTACACCTTC

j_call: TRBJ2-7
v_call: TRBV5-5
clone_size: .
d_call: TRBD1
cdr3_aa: CASSLDAGQVFYEQYF
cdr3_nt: TGTGCCAGCAGCTTGGACGCGGGACAGGTGTTCTACGAGCAGTACTTC

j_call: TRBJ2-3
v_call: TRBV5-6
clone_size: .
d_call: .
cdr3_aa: CASSIARLRAGSTDTQYF
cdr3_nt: TGTGCCAGCAGCATCGCCCGCCTGCGAGCGGGTTCGACAGATACGCAGTATTTT

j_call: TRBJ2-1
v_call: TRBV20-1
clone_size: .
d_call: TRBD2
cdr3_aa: CSASRGEREGPEQFF
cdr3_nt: TGCAGTGCTAGTAGGGGAGAGCGGGAGGGTCCTGAGCAGTTCTTC

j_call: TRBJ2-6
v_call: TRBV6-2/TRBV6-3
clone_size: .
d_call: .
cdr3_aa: CASSFRVSGANVLTF
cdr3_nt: TGTGCCAGCAGTTTCAGGGTCTCTGGGGCCAACGTCCTGACTTTC

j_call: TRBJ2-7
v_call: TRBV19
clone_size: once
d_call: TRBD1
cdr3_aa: CASRRFRDSYEQYF
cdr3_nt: TGTGCCAGTAGACGATTCCGGGACAGTTACGAGCAGTACTTC

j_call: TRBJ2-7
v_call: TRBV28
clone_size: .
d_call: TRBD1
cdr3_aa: CASSLQGVGTYEQYF
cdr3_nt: TGTGCCAGCAGTCTACAGGGGGTAGGGACCTACGAGCAGTACTTC

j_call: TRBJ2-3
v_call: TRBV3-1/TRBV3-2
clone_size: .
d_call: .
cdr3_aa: CASSSQWEDERTDTQYF
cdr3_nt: TGTGCCAGCAGCTCACAATGGGAGGACGAACGCACAGATACGCAGTATTTT

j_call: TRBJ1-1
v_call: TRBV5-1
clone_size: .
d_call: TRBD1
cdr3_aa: CASSPMTGGNTEAFF
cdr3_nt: TGCGCCAGCAGCCCGATGACAGGGGGGAACACTGAAGCTTTCTTT

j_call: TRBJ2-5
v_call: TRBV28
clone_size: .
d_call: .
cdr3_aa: CASSLFQDWETQYF
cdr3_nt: TGTGCCAGCAGTTTATTTCAGGACTGGGAGACCCAGTACTTC

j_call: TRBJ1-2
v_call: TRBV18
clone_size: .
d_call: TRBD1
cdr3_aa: CASSQQGSHGYTF
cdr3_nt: TGTGCCAGCTCACAACAGGGGAGCCATGGCTACACCTTC

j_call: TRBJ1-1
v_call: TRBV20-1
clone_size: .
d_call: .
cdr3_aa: CSASQVQAEAFF
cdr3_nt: TGCAGTGCTAGTCAAGTCCAGGCTGAAGCTTTCTTT

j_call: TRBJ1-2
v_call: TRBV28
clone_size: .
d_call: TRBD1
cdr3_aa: CASSLYAGGLGYTF
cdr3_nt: TGTGCCAGCAGTTTATATGCAGGGGGCCTTGGCTACACCTTC

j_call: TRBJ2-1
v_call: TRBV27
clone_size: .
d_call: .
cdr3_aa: CASSDLAPGYNEQFF
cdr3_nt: TGTGCCAGCAGTGACCTAGCGCCGGGTTACAATGAGCAGTTCTTC

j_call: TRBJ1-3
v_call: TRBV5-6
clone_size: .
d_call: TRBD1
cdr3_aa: CASSLDRVGNTIYF
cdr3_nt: TGTGCCAGCAGCCTGGACAGGGTGGGAAACACCATATATTTT

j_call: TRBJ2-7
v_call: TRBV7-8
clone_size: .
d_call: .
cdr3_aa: CASRTPGQTYEQYF
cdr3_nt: TGTGCCAGCAGAACCCCTGGACAGACCTACGAGCAGTACTTC

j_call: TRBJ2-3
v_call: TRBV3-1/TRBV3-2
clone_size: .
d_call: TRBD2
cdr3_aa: CASSPGLATDTQYF
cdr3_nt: TGTGCCAGCAGCCCGGGACTAGCCACAGATACGCAGTATTTT

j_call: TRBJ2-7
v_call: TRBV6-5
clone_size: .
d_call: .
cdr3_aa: CASSYSYEGVYEQYF
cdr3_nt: TGTGCCAGCAGTTACTCGTATGAAGGGGTGTACGAGCAGTACTTC

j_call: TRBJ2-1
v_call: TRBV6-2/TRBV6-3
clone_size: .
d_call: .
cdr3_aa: CASSSATSSYNEQFF
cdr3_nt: TGTGCCAGCAGCTCGGCTACTAGCTCCTACAATGAGCAGTTCTTC

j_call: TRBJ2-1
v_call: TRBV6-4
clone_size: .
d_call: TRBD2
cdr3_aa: CASSDSRLAGGLNEQFF
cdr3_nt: TGTGCCAGCAGTGACTCCAGACTAGCGGGAGGGTTAAATGAGCAGTTCTTC

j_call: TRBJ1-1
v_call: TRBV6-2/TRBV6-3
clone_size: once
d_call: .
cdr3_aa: CASSYPTTGGSFTEAFF
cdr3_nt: TGTGCCAGCAGTTACCCGACGACAGGCGGGTCGTTCACTGAAGCTTTCTTT

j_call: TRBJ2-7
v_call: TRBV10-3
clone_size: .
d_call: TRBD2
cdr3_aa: CAITREGLGEQYF
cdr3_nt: TGTGCCATCACTAGGGAGGGCCTCGGCGAGCAGTACTTC

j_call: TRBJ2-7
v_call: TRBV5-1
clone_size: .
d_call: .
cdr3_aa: CASGNGASYEQYF
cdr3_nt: TGCGCCAGCGGCAATGGGGCCTCCTACGAGCAGTACTTC